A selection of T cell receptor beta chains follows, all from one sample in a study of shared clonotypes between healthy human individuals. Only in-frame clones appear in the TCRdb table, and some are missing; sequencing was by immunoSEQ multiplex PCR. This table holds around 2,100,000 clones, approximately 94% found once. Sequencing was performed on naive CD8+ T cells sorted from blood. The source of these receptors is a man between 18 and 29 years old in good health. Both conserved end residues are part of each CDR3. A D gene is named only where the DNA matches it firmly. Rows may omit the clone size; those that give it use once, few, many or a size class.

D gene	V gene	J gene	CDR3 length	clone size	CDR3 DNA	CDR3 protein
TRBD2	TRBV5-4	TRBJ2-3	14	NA	TGTGCCAGCAGCGTGGCGGGAGACCCAGATACGCAGTATTTT	CASSVAGDPDTQYF
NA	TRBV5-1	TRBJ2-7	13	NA	TGCGCCAGCAGCACCGACCCTTCCTACGAGCAGTACTTC	CASSTDPSYEQYF
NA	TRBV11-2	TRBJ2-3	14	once	TGTGCCAGCAGCTCACTAGGATCCACAGATACGCAGTATTTT	CASSSLGSTDTQYF
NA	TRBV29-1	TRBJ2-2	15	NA	TGCAGCGTGCCGTGGACGGGCCCCGGAACCGGGGAGCTGTTTTTT	CSVPWTGPGTGELFF
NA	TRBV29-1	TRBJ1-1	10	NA	TGCAGCGTTGATGGGGATGAAGCTTTCTTT	CSVDGDEAFF
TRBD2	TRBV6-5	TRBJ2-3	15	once	TGTGCCAGCAGTATACTAGCGGGGGGGCTAGATACGCAGTATTTT	CASSILAGGLDTQYF
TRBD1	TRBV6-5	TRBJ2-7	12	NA	TGTGCCACCTGGGACAGGGTTGACGAGCAGTACTTC	CATWDRVDEQYF
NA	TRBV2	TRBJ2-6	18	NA	TGTGCCAGCAGTGAGGCGTCTTCCCCCCTATCTGGGGCCAACGTCCTGACTTTC	CASSEASSPLSGANVLTF
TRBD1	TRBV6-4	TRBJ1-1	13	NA	TGTGCCAGCTCCTGGGACAGTAACACTGAAGCTTTCTTT	CASSWDSNTEAFF
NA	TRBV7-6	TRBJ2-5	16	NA	TGTGCCAGCAGCACGTACCGGGTGGAACAAGGAGAGACCCAGTACTTC	CASSTYRVEQGETQYF
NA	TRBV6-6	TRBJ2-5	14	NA	TGTGCCAGCAGTAGGACCGTGTACCAAGAGACCCAGTACTTC	CASSRTVYQETQYF
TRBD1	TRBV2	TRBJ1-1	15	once	TGTGCCAGCAGTTACCCAGGGGGCATGAACACTGAAGCTTTCTTT	CASSYPGGMNTEAFF
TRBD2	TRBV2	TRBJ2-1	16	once	TGTGCCAGCCAGCTGGCTAGCGGGAGGTCTTACAATGAGCAGTTCTTC	CASQLASGRSYNEQFF
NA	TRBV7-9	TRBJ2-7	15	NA	TGTGCCAGCAGCCCCTCCCGCGGGGCCGGGGACGAGCAGTACTTC	CASSPSRGAGDEQYF
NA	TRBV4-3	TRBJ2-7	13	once	TGCGCCAGCAGCCAAGATGGGGGTTCCGAGCAGTACTTC	CASSQDGGSEQYF
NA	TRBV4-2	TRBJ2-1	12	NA	TGTGCCAGCAGCCAACTGTCGGGGGAGCAGTTCTTC	CASSQLSGEQFF
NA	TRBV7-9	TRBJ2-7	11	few	TGTGCCAGCAGCGCAACCTACGAGCAGTACTTC	CASSATYEQYF
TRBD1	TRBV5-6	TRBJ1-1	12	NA	TGTGCCAGCAGCCAACAGGGGCCCGGAGCTTTCTTT	CASSQQGPGAFF
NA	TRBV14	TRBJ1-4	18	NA	TGTGCCAGCAGCCAAGCCCTGGGTGTGGGGGCGCGGGATGAAAAACTGTTTTTT	CASSQALGVGARDEKLFF
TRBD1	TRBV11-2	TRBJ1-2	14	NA	TGTGCCAGCACCCGTCCCGGGACAGGGGATGGCTACACCTTC	CASTRPGTGDGYTF
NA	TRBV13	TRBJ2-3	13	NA	TGTGCCAGCAGCTTATCGGGCACAGATACGCAGTATTTT	CASSLSGTDTQYF
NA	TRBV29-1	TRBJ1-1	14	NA	TGCAGCGTTGAACCCCGAGGGGGGGCCCCTGAAGCTTTCTTT	CSVEPRGGAPEAFF
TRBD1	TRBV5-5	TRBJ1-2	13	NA	TGTGCCAGCAGCCCGGGACAGATATATGGCTACACCTTC	CASSPGQIYGYTF
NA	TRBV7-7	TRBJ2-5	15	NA	TGTGCTAGCAGCTTAGCTCACAGCTCCCAAGAGACCCAGTACTTC	CASSLAHSSQETQYF
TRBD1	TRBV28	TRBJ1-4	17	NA	TGTGCCAGCAGTCCCCGGGACAGGGCAAATTCGGAGGGAAAACTGTTTTTT	CASSPRDRANSEGKLFF
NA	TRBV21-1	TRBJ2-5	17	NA	TGTGCCAGCAGCAAAGCACTTATAAGGGATGGAAAAGAGACCCAGTACTTC	CASSKALIRDGKETQYF
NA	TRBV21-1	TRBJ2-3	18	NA	TGTGCCAGCAGCAAAGCACGGCTAGCGGGGGGTAGCACAGATACGCAGTATTTT	CASSKARLAGGSTDTQYF
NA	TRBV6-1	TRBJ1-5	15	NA	TGTGCCAGCAGTGAGTTGCGTTGGAGCAATCAGCCCCAGCATTTT	CASSELRWSNQPQHF
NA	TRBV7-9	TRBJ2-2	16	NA	TGTGCCAGCAGCCGTACGGCAGGACTGAACACCGGGGAGCTGTTTTTT	CASSRTAGLNTGELFF
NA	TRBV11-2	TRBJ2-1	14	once	TGTGCCAGCAGCTTAGGCCCGACGGGCAATGAGCAGTTCTTC	CASSLGPTGNEQFF
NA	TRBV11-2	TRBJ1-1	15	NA	TGTGCCAGCAGCTTAGATTTCAGGAGGAACACTGAAGCTTTCTTT	CASSLDFRRNTEAFF
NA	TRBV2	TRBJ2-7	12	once	TGTGCCAGCTTAAGGGCAACCTACGAGCAGTACTTC	CASLRATYEQYF
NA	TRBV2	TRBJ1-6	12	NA	TGTGCCAGCAGAATTTCAAATTCACCCCTCCACTTT	CASRISNSPLHF
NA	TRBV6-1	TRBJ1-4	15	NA	TGTGCCAGCAGTGAATCTCCAGGATTGGATGAAAAACTGTTTTTT	CASSESPGLDEKLFF
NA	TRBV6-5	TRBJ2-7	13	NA	TGTGCCACCATGGGCCGCCAGTTCGACGAGCAGTACTTC	CATMGRQFDEQYF
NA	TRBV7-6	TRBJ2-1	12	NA	TGTGCCAGCACCTCACAGTACAATGAGCAGTTCTTC	CASTSQYNEQFF
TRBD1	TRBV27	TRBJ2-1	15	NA	TGTGCCAGCAGTACCGGACAGGGGGCGCGAAATGAGCAGTTCTTC	CASSTGQGARNEQFF
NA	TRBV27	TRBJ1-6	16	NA	TGTGCCAGCAGTTTGGGCGGAGGGCCCTATAATTCACCCCTCCACTTT	CASSLGGGPYNSPLHF
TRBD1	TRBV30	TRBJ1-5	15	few	TGTGCCTGGAGTGCAGGACAGGGTAGCAATCAGCCCCAGCATTTT	CAWSAGQGSNQPQHF
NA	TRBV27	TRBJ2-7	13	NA	TGTGCCAGCAGAGGAACAGGGTTGGAAGAGCAGTACTTC	CASRGTGLEEQYF
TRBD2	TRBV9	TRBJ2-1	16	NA	TGTGCCAGCAGCGGGGATAGCGGGAGTCCGAACAATGAGCAGTTCTTC	CASSGDSGSPNNEQFF
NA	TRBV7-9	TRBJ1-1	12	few	TGTGCCAGCAGCTTCGGACAAACTGAAGCTTTCTTT	CASSFGQTEAFF
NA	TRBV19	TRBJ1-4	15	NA	TGTGCCAGTAGTATAGACCCTGGCACGGGGGAAAAACTGTTTTTT	CASSIDPGTGEKLFF
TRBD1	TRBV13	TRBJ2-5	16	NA	TGTGCCAGCAGCCCGTCCGGGACAGAGGGACAAGAGACCCAGTACTTC	CASSPSGTEGQETQYF
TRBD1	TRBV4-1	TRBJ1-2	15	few	TGCGCCAGCAGCCATGAAGGGGGCCTAAACTATGGCTACACCTTC	CASSHEGGLNYGYTF
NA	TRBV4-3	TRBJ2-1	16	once	TGCGCCAGCAGCCAGGCTGCGGAGGCTACCTACAATGAGCAGTTCTTC	CASSQAAEATYNEQFF